One and the same sample provided the 20 T cell receptor beta chains below, sequenced in a study of T cell clonotyping in hematopoietic cell transplantation. TCRdb's table, derived via immunoSEQ multiplex PCR, lists solely in-frame clones and lacks some. The sample holds about 8,400 clones, about 89% seen once. The starting material was peripheral blood mononuclear cells, obtained at the time of graft-versus-host disease after allogeneic stem cell transplant. These receptors all stem from a male patient aged 60-70 years who had an allogeneic stem cell transplant from a related donor, so the T cells may come from the graft donor. Some clones in this sample may be carry-over from other donors' samples.

V gene TRBV1 combines with J gene TRBJ2-7; the table assigns TRBD2, which was not confirmed against the DNA. TRBV1 is a pseudogene segment. The CDR3 is made up of 17 amino acids. The DNA for the CDR3 is TGCACCAGCAGCCAAGAAGGGGTGGAGGGGGGGTCCTACGAGCAGTACTTC. Amino acids: CTSSQEGVEGGSYEQYF.

This clone was detected only once. The gene calls are TRBV30 and TRBJ2-2, with D possibly being TRBD2 (6 bases). The CDR3 has 16 residues. The V end lost 6 bases, the J end lost 5 bases, and 22 bases lay between the germline ends. From germline, CDR1 is GTSNPN and CDR2 SVGIG (reference sequence). The CDR3 loop reads CACRVGGGTRTGELFF. The CDR3 nucleotides read TGTGCCTGCCGCGTCGGAGGCGGGACGCGGACCGGGGAGCTGTTTTTT. The variable domain in full, with the rest retrieved from reference TRBV30 and TRBJ2-2, is SQTIHQWPATLVQPVGSPLSLECTVEGTSNPNLYWYRQAAGRGLQLLFYSVGIGQISSEVPQNLSASRPQDRQFILSSKKLLLSDSGFYLCACRVGGGTRTGELFFGEGSRLTVL.

This sequence joins TRBV15 and TRBJ1-1; no reliable D call. The CDR3 has 13 residues. The germline V and J ends were trimmed by 8 bases and 5 bases, with 15 bases remaining between them. Germline assignment: CDR1 LNHNV and CDR2 YYDKDF (reference sequence). The CDR3 sequence is CATRSSPGTEAFF. CDR3 DNA: TGTGCCACCCGGAGCTCCCCTGGGACTGAAGCTTTCTTT.

On this clone: Germline is not matched at one junction end, which may reflect a read error. The chain is built from TRBV30 and TRBJ2-1; 14 bases are a match to TRBD2. CDR1 is GTSNPN, CDR2 SVGIG, per germline (reference sequence). The CDR3 length is 15 residues. The CDR3 loop is CAGRRTSGGTNEQFF. The CDR3 DNA is TGTGCCGGGAGGAGGACTAGCGGGGGGACTAATGAGCAGTTCTTC.

The V gene is TRBV4-3, the J gene TRBJ2-5; tentatively, D is TRBD1 (6 bases). The germline V gene encodes CDR1 LGHNA and CDR2 YSLEER. The CDR3 covers 12 residues. V shed 4 bases and J shed 10 bases, with 13 bases lying between them. The CDR3 loop is CASSPDRKSQYF. The CDR3 coding sequence is TGCGCCAGCAGCCCCGACAGGAAAAGCCAGTACTTC.

The chain combines TRBV20-1 with TRBJ1-3; D is ambiguous. Trimming pared 3 bases from V and 9 bases from J, leaving 9 bases between. CDR3 size: 11 residues. Germline V CDR1 and CDR2: DFQATT, SNEGSKA (reference sequence). The CDR3 DNA reads TGCAGTGCTAGTTGGGGTCCCACCATATATTTT. Residues: CSASWGPTIYF.

V and J are TRBV11-3 and TRBJ2-3; maybe TRBD2 (5 bases). The CDR3 length is 13 residues. Trimming took 1 base from V and 9 from J, leaving 11 bases between them. Germline V gene data show CDR1 as SGHNT and CDR2 as YENEEA. CDR3: CASSLVNRETQYF. In DNA form, the CDR3 reads TGTGCCAGCAGCTTAGTGAACCGGGAAACGCAGTATTTT.

This chain joins TRBV6-5 and TRBJ2-5, with 7 bases identical to TRBD1. Per germline, CDR1 MNHEY and CDR2 SVGAGI. This CDR3 has 13 residues. V lost 7 bases to trimming and J lost 5 bases; unmatched junction nucleotides: 7. CDR3 in amino acids: CASTTGASETQYF. The CDR3 DNA is TGTGCCAGCACCACAGGGGCCTCGGAGACCCAGTACTTC.

The V gene is TRBV28, the J gene TRBJ1-5, with D tentatively TRBD1 (6 bases). Germline lookup yields CDR1 MDHEN and CDR2 SYDVKM. The CDR3 consists of 15 residues. Trimming shortened V by 1 base and J by 6 bases, and 13 bases separated the two germline ends. In DNA, the CDR3 is TGTGCCAGCAGTTTATCCAGCCCAGGGGTTCAGCCCCAGCATTTT. Its protein is CASSLSSPGVQPQHF.

This clone was found a few times. For the CDR3, the DNA is TGTGCCAGCAGGACAGGGGTGGAAGCTTTCTTT. Its translation: CASRTGVEAFF. This chain links TRBV2 with TRBJ1-1; 8 nucleotides align to TRBD1. CDR1 SNHLY and CDR2 FYNNEI come from the germline V gene. CDR3 length equals 11 residues. Trimming took 6 bases from V and 8 from J; bases not matched to a gene: 2.

The sample holds one count of this clone. V is TRBV6-5 and J is TRBJ1-4; D is unclear. CDR3 length: 14 residues. Germline V gene sequence: CDR1 MNHEY, CDR2 SVGAGI. With 8 bases removed from V and 3 bases from J, the gap between germline ends came to 13 bases. In nucleotides, the CDR3 is TGTGCCAGCTCGTTGCGGGGTGCTAATGAAAAACTGTTTTTT. It specifies CASSLRGANEKLFF.

The rearrangement joins TRBV30 to TRBJ1-5; unclear D gene. This CDR3 spans 12 amino acids. Germline values: CDR1 GTSNPN, CDR2 SVGIG (reference sequence). The V end was cut by 2 bases, the J end by 2 bases, with 4 bases between. The CDR3 DNA follows: TGTGCCTGGAGTTTGGGCAATCAGCCCCAGCATTTT. This codes for CAWSLGNQPQHF.

The gene calls are TRBV5-6 and TRBJ2-7; D not certain. The V gene lost 2 bases and the J gene lost 3 bases, with 18 bases spanning the gap. CDR3 length equals 16 residues. Per germline, CDR1 SGHDT and CDR2 YYEEEE. CDR3 bases: TGTGCCAGCAGCTTACAAATGATCAGGTCGGGCTACGAGCAGTACTTC. This translates into CASSLQMIRSGYEQYF.

The chain joins TRBV28 to TRBJ1-2, with TRBD1 identical over 9 bases. The CDR3 is 13 amino acids. Losses at the gene ends were 7 bases for V and 7 bases for J; bases not matched to a gene: 7. CDR1 and CDR2 from the germline V gene are MDHEN and SYDVKM. For the CDR3, the DNA is TGTGCCAGCACCCGAACAGGGGGCGGTGGCTACACCTTC. Its protein product is CASTRTGGGGYTF.

The chain is built from TRBV19 and TRBJ1-5; TRBD1 aligns across 7 bases. V shed 8 bases and J 0 bases; nucleotides not matched to a gene: 4. This CDR3 spans 14 amino acids. Germline loops: CDR1 LNHDA, CDR2 SQIVND (reference sequence). The CDR3 nucleotides are TGTGCCAGTCTTAGGACAGGTAGCAATCAGCCCCAGCATTTT. Amino acids: CASLRTGSNQPQHF. The entire variable domain, with the rest obtained from reference TRBV19 and TRBJ1-5, is as follows: DGGITQSPKYLFRKEGQNVTLSCEQNLNHDAMYWYRQDPGQGLRLIYYSQIVNDFQKGDIAEGYSVSREKKESFPLTVTSAQKNPTAFYLCASLRTGSNQPQHFGDGTRLSIL.

This clone was recorded once. The chain combines TRBV19 with TRBJ1-4; TRBD1 agrees at 9 bases. J gave up 8 bases and V 1 base, and 5 bases lay outside the gene matches. Germline V CDR1 and CDR2: LNHDA, SQIVND (reference sequence). The CDR3 spans 15 residues. The CDR3 is CASSIVGTGREKLFF. The CDR3 nucleotides read TGTGCCAGTAGTATAGTTGGGACAGGGCGCGAAAAACTGTTTTTT. The full variable domain, with the rest looked up from reference TRBV19 and TRBJ1-4, is DGGITQSPKYLFRKEGQNVTLSCEQNLNHDAMYWYRQDPGQGLRLIYYSQIVNDFQKGDIAEGYSVSREKKESFPLTVTSAQKNPTAFYLCASSIVGTGREKLFFGSGTQLSVL.

The chain joins TRBV19 to TRBJ2-7, with a possible D match to TRBD1 (5 bases). The V end was cut by 3 bases, the J end by 2 bases, with 14 bases between. Germline lookup yields CDR1 LNHDA and CDR2 SQIVND (reference sequence). The CDR3 covers 15 residues. CDR3 residues: CASSIKGVVPYEQYF. The CDR3 DNA is TGTGCCAGTAGTATCAAAGGGGTAGTGCCCTACGAGCAGTACTTC.

The rearrangement links TRBV7-2 to TRBJ1-5; D is unclear. V shed 2 bases and J shed 1 base, with 9 bases lying between them. There are 15 residues in the CDR3. Per the germline V gene, CDR1 is SGHTA and CDR2 is FQGNSA. The CDR3 sequence is CASSLRPGSNQPQHF. The CDR3 DNA is TGTGCCAGCAGCTTAAGGCCCGGGAGCAATCAGCCCCAGCATTTT.

V gene TRBV7-9 combines with J gene TRBJ1-6; tentative D call: TRBD1 (5 bases). V shed 7 bases and J shed 9 bases, with 19 bases lying between them. The CDR3 extends over 15 amino acids. From germline, CDR1 is SEHNR and CDR2 FQNEAQ (reference sequence). CDR3: CASMSGDSSGSPLHF. The CDR3 bases are TGTGCCAGCATGAGCGGGGACTCCTCGGGTTCACCCCTCCACTTT.

This sequence joins TRBV7-2 and TRBJ1-3, with 9 bases that match TRBD1. Germline V gives CDR1 SGHTA, CDR2 FQGNSA. The V segment lost 5 bases and the J segment 2 bases; nucleotides outside the gene matches: 4. The CDR3 sequence is 15 residues long. The CDR3 nucleotides are TGTGCCAGCAGCGCCCGACAGGGGGCTGGAAACACCATATATTTT. It codes for CASSARQGAGNTIYF.